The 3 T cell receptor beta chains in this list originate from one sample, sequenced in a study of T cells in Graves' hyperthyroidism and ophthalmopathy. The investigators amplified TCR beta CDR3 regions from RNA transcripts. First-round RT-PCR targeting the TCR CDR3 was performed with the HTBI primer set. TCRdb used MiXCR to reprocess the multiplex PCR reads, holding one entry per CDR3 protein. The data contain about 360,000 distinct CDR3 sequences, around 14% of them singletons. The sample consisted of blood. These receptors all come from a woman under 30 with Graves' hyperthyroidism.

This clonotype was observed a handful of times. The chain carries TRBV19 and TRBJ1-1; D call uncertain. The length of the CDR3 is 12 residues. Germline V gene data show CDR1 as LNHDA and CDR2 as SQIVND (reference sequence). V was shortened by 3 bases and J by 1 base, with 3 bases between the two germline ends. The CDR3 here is CASSIRNTEAFF. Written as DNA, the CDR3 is TGTGCCAGTAGTATTCGGAACACTGAAGCTTTCTTT.

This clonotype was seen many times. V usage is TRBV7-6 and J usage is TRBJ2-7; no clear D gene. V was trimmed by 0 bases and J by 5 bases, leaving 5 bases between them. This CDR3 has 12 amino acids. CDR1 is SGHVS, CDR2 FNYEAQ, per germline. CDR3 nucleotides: TGTGCCAGCAGCTTAGCACAGCACGAGCAGTACTTC. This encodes CASSLAQHEQYF.

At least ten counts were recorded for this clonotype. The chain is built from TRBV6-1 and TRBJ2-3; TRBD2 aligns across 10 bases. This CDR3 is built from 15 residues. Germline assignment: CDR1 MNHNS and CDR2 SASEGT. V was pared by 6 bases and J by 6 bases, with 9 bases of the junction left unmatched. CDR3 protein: CASRSGTSVRDTQYF. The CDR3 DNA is TGTGCCAGCAGATCCGGGACTAGCGTTAGGGATACGCAGTATTTT.